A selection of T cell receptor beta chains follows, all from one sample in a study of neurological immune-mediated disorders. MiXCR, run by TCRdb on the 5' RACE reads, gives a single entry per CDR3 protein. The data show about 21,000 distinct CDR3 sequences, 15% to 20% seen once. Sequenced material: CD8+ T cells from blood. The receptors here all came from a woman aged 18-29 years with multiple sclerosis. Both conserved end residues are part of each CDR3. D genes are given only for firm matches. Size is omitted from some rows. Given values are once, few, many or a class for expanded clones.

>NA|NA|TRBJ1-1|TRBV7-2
CASSPMGAEAFF
TGTGCCAGCAGCCCTATGGGGGCTGAAGCTTTCTTT
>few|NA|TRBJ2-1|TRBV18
CASSPPGGGLYNEQFF
TGTGCCAGCTCACCACCGGGGGGCGGTTTGTACAATGAGCAGTTCTTC
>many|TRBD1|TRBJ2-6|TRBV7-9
CASSITGGRGANVLTF
TGTGCCAGCAGCATCACAGGGGGCCGTGGGGCCAACGTCCTGACTTTC
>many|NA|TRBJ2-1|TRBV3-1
CASSPETYNEQFF
TGTGCCAGCAGCCCAGAGACTTACAATGAGCAGTTCTTC
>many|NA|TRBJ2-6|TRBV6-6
CASSYSDSVSGANVLTF
TGTGCCAGCAGTTACTCTGACTCGGTCTCTGGGGCCAACGTCCTGACTTTC
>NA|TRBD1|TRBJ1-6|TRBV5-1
CASSQTGLGNSPLHF
TGCGCCAGCAGCCAGACAGGGCTGGGGAATTCACCCCTCCACTTT
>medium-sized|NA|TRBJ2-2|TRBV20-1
CSAPGTRGAGELFF
TGCAGTGCACCGGGGACCAGGGGGGCCGGGGAGCTGTTTTTT
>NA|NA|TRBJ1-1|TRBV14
CASSRQINTEAFF
TGTGCCAGCAGCCGACAGATAAACACTGAAGCTTTCTTT
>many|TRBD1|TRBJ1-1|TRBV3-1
CASSQIRTGGGQRVAFF
TGTGCCAGCAGCCAAATTCGGACAGGGGGCGGACAAAGGGTAGCTTTCTTT
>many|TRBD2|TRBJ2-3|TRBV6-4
CASSDYAGGTDTQYF
TGTGCCAGCAGTGATTATGCGGGAGGCACAGATACGCAGTATTTT
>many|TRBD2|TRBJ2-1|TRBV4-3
CASSQRASGNYNEQFF
TGCGCCAGCAGCCAAAGGGCTAGCGGGAATTACAATGAGCAGTTCTTC
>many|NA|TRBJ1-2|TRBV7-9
CASSPAYPVLDGYTF
TGTGCCAGCAGCCCGGCATACCCGGTTTTAGACGGCTACACCTTC
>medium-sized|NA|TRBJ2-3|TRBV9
CASSVGGTNGRTDTQYF
TGTGCCAGCAGCGTAGGAGGAACTAACGGGAGAACAGATACGCAGTATTTT
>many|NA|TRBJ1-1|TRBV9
CASTRTSSRFTEAFF
TGTGCCAGCACAAGGACATCCTCAAGGTTCACTGAAGCTTTCTTT
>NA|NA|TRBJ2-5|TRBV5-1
CASSSGGQLQETQYF
TGCGCCAGCAGCTCCGGGGGACAGCTCCAAGAGACCCAGTACTTC
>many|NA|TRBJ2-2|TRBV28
CASSSSRESTGELFF
TGTGCCAGCAGTAGTTCCAGAGAATCCACCGGGGAGCTGTTTTTT
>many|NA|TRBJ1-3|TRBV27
CASSSSGYSGNTIYF
TGTGCCAGCTCTTCTTCGGGGTACTCTGGAAACACCATATATTTT
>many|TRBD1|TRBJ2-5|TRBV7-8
CASSFPRDRGVETQYF
TGTGCCAGCAGCTTTCCCCGGGACAGGGGTGTGGAGACCCAGTACTTC
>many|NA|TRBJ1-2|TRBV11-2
CASSLASSSGYTF
TGTGCCAGCAGCTTAGCGTCCAGCTCGGGCTACACCTTC
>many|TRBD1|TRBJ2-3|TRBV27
CASSPKTGADTQYF
TGTGCCAGCAGTCCAAAGACAGGGGCAGATACGCAGTATTTT
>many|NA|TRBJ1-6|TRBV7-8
CASSPLGFYNSPLHF
TGTGCCAGCAGCCCCCTGGGGTTTTATAATTCACCCCTCCACTTT
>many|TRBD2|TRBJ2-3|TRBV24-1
CATSDFGGRTDTQYF
TGTGCCACCAGTGATTTTGGCGGGAGAACAGATACGCAGTATTTT
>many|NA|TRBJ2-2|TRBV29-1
CSVDATGQNTGELFF
TGCAGCGTTGATGCGACAGGACAGAACACCGGGGAGCTGTTTTTT
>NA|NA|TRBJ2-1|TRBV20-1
CSAQNRESASYNEQFF
TGCAGTGCTCAAAACAGGGAGTCCGCGTCCTACAATGAGCAGTTCTTC
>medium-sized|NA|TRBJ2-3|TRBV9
CASSVGDRGTDTQYF
TGTGCCAGCAGCGTAGGGGATCGGGGCACAGATACGCAGTATTTT
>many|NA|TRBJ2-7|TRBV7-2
CASSLGGVGYEQYF
TGTGCCAGCAGCTTAGGCGGTGTCGGGTACGAGCAGTACTTC
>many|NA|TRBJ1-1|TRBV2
CASSGGRTEAFF
TGTGCCAGCAGTGGGGGGCGGACTGAAGCTTTCTTT
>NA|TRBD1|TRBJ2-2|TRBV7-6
CASTRIGGNTGELFF
TGTGCCAGCACGAGAATAGGGGGCAACACCGGGGAGCTGTTTTTT
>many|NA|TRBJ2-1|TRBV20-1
CSASPFSGEQFF
TGCAGTGCTAGCCCCTTTAGTGGTGAGCAGTTCTTC
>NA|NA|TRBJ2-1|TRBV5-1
CASSPVGGELGNNEQFF
TGCGCCAGCAGCCCCGTCGGTGGGGAGCTCGGGAATAATGAGCAGTTCTTC